What follows are 9 T cell receptor beta chains derived from one specimen sequenced in a study of cytomegalovirus exposure and HLA in healthy donors. 60 Vbeta and 13 Jbeta primers were used in PCR. Repertoires were generated with immunoSEQ multiplex PCR, while TCRdb's copy carries only in-frame clones and drops some. In the table there are 110,000 or so clones, 74% of which are singletons. The sequenced sample consisted of PBMCs. These receptors came from a woman aged 40 to 49 in good health and CMV-seropositive.

This clone was observed a few times. The gene calls are TRBV7-2 and TRBJ2-7; D remains ambiguous. The V end was cut by 7 bases, the J end by 5 bases, with 15 bases between. This CDR3 region has 13 residues. CDR1 is SGHTA and CDR2 is FQGNSA in the germline V gene. CDR3 in amino acids: CASTRPDNNEQYF. CDR3 sequence (DNA): TGTGCCAGCACGCGACCCGACAACAACGAGCAGTACTTC.

This sequence joins TRBV7-9 and TRBJ2-4; 9 positions agree with TRBD1. The CDR3 extends over 13 amino acids. V lost 3 bases, J lost 8 bases, and 2 bases stayed unmatched. In germline, CDR1 is SEHNR, CDR2 FQNEAQ (reference sequence). CDR3 sequence (DNA): TGTGCCAGCAGCTTGGGGGACAGGGACATTCAGTACTTC. It yields the protein CASSLGDRDIQYF.

The chain recombines TRBV6-1 with TRBJ1-4; 11 nucleotides agree with TRBD1. The CDR3 sequence is 13 residues long. V lost 10 bases to trimming and J lost 7 bases; unmatched junction nucleotides: 5. Germline V CDR1 and CDR2: MNHNS, SASEGT. The CDR3 region has the DNA TGTGCCATCTCGGACAGGGGGCTTGAAAAACTGTTTTTT. This translates into CAISDRGLEKLFF.

The chain uses TRBV18 and TRBJ1-1; 8 positions agree with TRBD1. CDR3 size: 15 residues. The V gene's germline CDR1 is KGHSH and CDR2 LQKENI. J gave up 6 bases and V 2 bases, and 8 bases lay outside the gene matches. The CDR3: CASSPNDRGGAEAFF. Written as DNA, the CDR3 is TGTGCCAGCTCACCAAACGACAGGGGTGGGGCTGAAGCTTTCTTT.

The chain employs TRBV4-1 and TRBJ1-2; maybe TRBD1 (5 bases). V was cut by 2 bases and J by 3 bases, with 10 bases left in between. This CDR3 has 14 amino acids. Per germline, CDR1 MGHRA and CDR2 YSYEKL. CDR3 sequence reads: CASSQQGYDYGYTF. The CDR3 nucleotides read TGCGCCAGCAGCCAACAGGGTTATGACTATGGCTACACCTTC.

A few counts support this clone. This sequence joins TRBV4-3 and TRBJ1-2, with TRBD1 matching 11 bases. Germline V gives CDR1 LGHNA, CDR2 YSLEER. After removal of 2 bases from V and 8 bases from J, the junction contained 7 bases not matched to a gene. The CDR3 covers 15 residues. The CDR3 coding sequence is TGCGCCAGCAGCCAATTGGACAGGGGGCTCAGCGGCTACACCTTC. Encoded protein: CASSQLDRGLSGYTF.

With respect to this clone: Germline is not matched at one junction end, which may reflect a read error. This rearrangement joins TRBV29-1 to TRBJ2-3; D is undetermined. The germline V gene encodes CDR1 SQVTM and CDR2 ANQGSEA. The CDR3 extends over 13 amino acids. The CDR3 sequence is CSVEGASRDTQYF. Written as DNA, the CDR3 is TGCAGCGTTGAAGGGGCCAGCAGAGATACGCAGTATTTT.

The gene calls are TRBV29-1 and TRBJ2-5; tentatively, D is TRBD2 (5 bases). The CDR3 is 14 residues long. V shed 1 base and J shed 5 bases, with 14 bases lying between them. CDR1 is SQVTM, CDR2 ANQGSEA, per germline. The DNA of the CDR3 is TGCAGCGTTGAAGGTTATGGGAGAGGGGAGACCCAGTACTTC. Translating it yields CSVEGYGRGETQYF.

This clone was observed a few times. V usage is TRBV9 and J usage is TRBJ1-1; TRBD1 might be the D (6 bases). CDR3 size: 14 residues. The V gene lost 4 bases and the J gene lost 4 bases, with 14 bases spanning the gap. Germline CDR1 and CDR2: SGDLS and YYNGEE. The DNA for the CDR3 is TGTGCCAGCAGCTCAAGGGGGTCCTTCACTGAAGCTTTCTTT. Translated: CASSSRGSFTEAFF.